These 7 T cell receptor beta chains share one sample of origin, sequenced in a study of Ad26.COV2.S vaccination and SARS-CoV-2 variants. Repertoires were generated with immunoSEQ multiplex PCR, while TCRdb's copy carries only in-frame clones and drops some. The sample lists approximately 420,000 clones, around nine tenths occurring once. The treatment is: roughly 20 received Ad26.COV2.S at low or high dose, single or two shots; about 5 received placebo; per-sample allocation not given. The samples date from day 63 after the first vaccine or placebo injection. The sequenced sample was peripheral blood, obtained in a trial of Ad26.COV2.S vaccine versus placebo. These receptors originate from a person aged 18-60 years who received the Ad26.COV2.S COVID-19 vaccine or a placebo.

The V call is TRBV7-9, the J call TRBJ2-3, with TRBD1 matching 7 bases. This CDR3 has 16 amino acids. V shed 6 bases and J 4 bases; nucleotides not matched to a gene: 13. Germline CDR1 SEHNR, CDR2 FQNEAQ (reference sequence). The CDR3 DNA reads as TGTGCCAGCAGGGACGCCTTAGGGGGCAGCGCAGATACGCAGTATTTT. Translation: CASRDALGGSADTQYF.

The chain uses TRBV1 and TRBJ1-4; no check of the table's D call, TRBD1, against the DNA was made. TRBV1 is a listed pseudogene. This CDR3 has 15 residues. The CDR3 DNA reads as TGCACCAGCAGCCAACTGACAGGGGAGGAGGAAAAACTGTTTTTT. Its translation is CTSSQLTGEEEKLFF.

This CDR3 reads CASRSTGGTEAFF. In nucleotides, the CDR3 is TGTGCCAGCAGATCTACAGGTGGCACTGAAGCTTTCTTT. This chain uses TRBV7-2 with TRBJ1-1; possibly TRBD1 for D (5 bases). Germline V gene data show CDR1 as SGHTA and CDR2 as FQGNSA. The V end was cut by 6 bases, the J end by 4 bases, with 12 bases between. This CDR3 has 13 amino acids. Full variable domain (outside the CDR3, taken from reference TRBV7-2 and TRBJ1-1): GAGVSQSPSNKVTEKGKDVELRCDPISGHTALYWYRQSLGQGLEFLIYFQGNSAPDKSGLPSDRFSAERTGGSVSTLTIQRTQQEDSAVYLCASRSTGGTEAFFGQGTRLTVV.

The chain links TRBV28 to TRBJ1-5, with TRBD1 matching over 7 bases. Trimming removed 6 bases from V and 0 bases from J; junction bases left unmatched: 8. There are 16 residues in the CDR3. Germline lookup yields CDR1 MDHEN and CDR2 SYDVKM. CDR3 nucleotides: TGTGCCAGCAGGCGGACACAGGGGTATAGCAATCAGCCCCAGCATTTT. It codes for CASRRTQGYSNQPQHF.

The chain carries TRBV9 and TRBJ1-6; D gene unclear. V was shortened by 4 bases and J by 10 bases, with 18 bases between the two germline ends. There are 15 residues in the CDR3. The germline V gene has CDR1 SGDLS and CDR2 YYNGEE. CDR3 nucleotides: TGTGCCAGCAGCTCCCGTATTCCCGGAATATCACCCCTCCACTTT. Translating it yields CASSSRIPGISPLHF.

This clone has just one count. The chain employs TRBV7-3 and TRBJ2-6, with unresolved D. Germline values: CDR1 SGHTA, CDR2 FQGTGA. The CDR3 is 16 residues long. Trimming cost V 5 bases and J 0 bases, with 11 bases left between them. CDR3 sequence reads: CASSPAPGSGANVLTF. Here the CDR3 DNA reads TGTGCCAGCAGCCCCGCCCCGGGCTCTGGGGCCAACGTCCTGACTTTC.

V usage is TRBV7-9 and J usage is TRBJ2-5; D call uncertain. The V gene's germline CDR1 is SEHNR and CDR2 FQNEAQ (reference sequence). V dropped 1 base and J dropped 1 base, with 13 bases sitting between them. The CDR3 runs to 16 residues. The CDR3 region is CASSLGRWAGQETQYF. For the CDR3, the DNA is TGTGCCAGCAGCTTAGGACGGTGGGCCGGCCAAGAGACCCAGTACTTC. Variable domain in full (rest from reference TRBV7-9 and TRBJ2-5): DTGVSQNPRHKITKRGQNVTFRCDPISEHNRLYWYRQTLGQGPEFLTYFQNEAQLEKSRLLSDRFSAERPKGSFSTLEIQRTEQGDSAMYLCASSLGRWAGQETQYFGPGTRLLVL.